This TCR beta chain was sequenced for a study of tumor and adjacent non-tumor tissue in lung cancer listed by TCRdb under 2018. Background for the entire study: Of the cohort, over 9 patients had adenocarcinoma, 2 had squamous cell carcinoma and 1 had small cell lung cancer. Ages among the approximately 15 patients ranged from about 31 to 80 years, there were around 10 men and 5 women, and disease was at TNM stage I to III. A total of 95 million to 150 million productive TCRbeta reads were generated by sequencing, corresponding to an average of around 4 million reads per sample. The study compared bulk TCRbeta repertoires from lung tumor tissue and matched distant non-tumor lung tissue of under 16 lung cancer patients. TCRbeta CDR3 sequencing was performed on thirty paired specimens, with one tumor sample and one normal lung sample collected per patient.

The library relied on multiplex PCR. Sequencing was performed on an Illumina HiSeq 2500. TCRbeta libraries were built by three rounds of nested PCR using primers (Table S4), following protocols modified from ARM-PCR. PCR products of 200-500 bp were gel-excised and purified with the QIAquick gel extraction kit before sequencing. Per the authors' processing: Trimmomatic was used to clean the reads, FLASH was used to merge the reads into complete CDR3 sequences, and MiTCR was used to assign the reads to V(D)J germline segments. VDJtools was used to compute clonal diversity as the inverse Simpson's index. In-frame sequences without a premature stop codon were defined as productive reads. TCRdb trimmed public reads at Q25 via fastp, called clones via MiXCR and kept in-frame beta chains. Rows matching on CDR3 protein sequence are summarized as one entry with the most common DNA and genes. TCRdb, rather than the study authors, made the V and J calls. The sample table shows fewer than 150,000 distinct CDR3 sequences, and roughly 66% are seen once. Around a sixth of the sample comes from the top ten.

Bulk unsorted tissue served as the source for RNA extraction, and RNA quality was assessed using a NanoDrop ND-1000 and an Agilent 2100. Newly diagnosed lung cancer patients without prior chemotherapy who had been admitted for thoracic surgery in China between August and November 2014 were enrolled as donors. Anyone who had undergone radiotherapy or chemotherapy before, or who had another cancer at the same time, was left out of the study. Pieces of surgical tissue measuring roughly 1-2.3 cm3 were kept in RNAlater solution and stored at -80 degrees C until use. Taken from the germline V gene, the CDR1 and CDR2 loops are SGHRS and YFSETQ. The CDR3 contains 13 residues, cysteine and phenylalanine counted. Only the CDR3 part of the read is kept: 39 bases, read in frame from the first base. Of note for this clonotype: Which antigen it targets is not known. The junction departs from germline at one end; a sequencing error may be responsible.

Overall study outcomes, separate from this receptor: Only 15 or so patients were included in the cohort, and the need for larger samples and more detailed clinical data was noted by the authors. In normal lung, the top 100 clones accounted for a significantly larger cumulative share of the repertoire than in tumor tissue. The methods do not name the sequencing platform or mention unique molecular identifiers. Because peripheral blood was not sequenced, blood TCRbeta repertoires in the lung cancer patients of the study were not examined. Significantly higher TCR diversity was found in younger patients, and higher tumor TCR diversity was associated with shorter overall and disease-free survival. Significantly higher TCR diversity (inverse Simpson) was observed in tumor tissue than in normal lung tissue (approximately 440 vs 150, P = 0.0075, Mann-Whitney U test).

The rearrangement joined TRBV5-1 to TRBJ2-7, and TRBD2 may be the D gene, going by 5 matching bases. Material for sequencing was lung tumor tissue. This clonotype was sampled from a man aged 60 to 69 with small cell lung cancer. The CDR3 region has the sequence CASSPSGIYKQYF. The base sequence is TGCGCCAGCAGCCCCAGCGGAATCTACAAGCAGTACTTC.